This T cell receptor (beta chain) stems from a study of shared clonotypes between healthy human individuals. Study-wide background: Donors were a couple of women and a few men aged 18 to 49. General observations from the study: In contrast to clonotypes shared by all four donors, non-shared clonotypes had lower generation probabilities. Clonotypes that were shared across a handful of donors made up 4% to 6% of naive CD4 clonotypes.

This table comes from immunoSEQ multiplex PCR, and its TCRdb copy is limited to in-frame clones, with some not included. The sample carries more than 2 million clones, about 94% recorded once. Remarks on this clone: Its antigen remains unidentified.

CD45RO-negative CD8 cells positively selected for CCR7 made up the naive population, which excluded terminally differentiated effector memory CD45RA+ cells. CDR1 MNHEY and CDR2 SVGAGI come from the germline V gene. Germline trimming cut 0 bases from V and 3 bases from J; bases unmatched to any gene: 6. The CDR3 sequence is 16 residues long. This receptor was taken from a man younger than 35 in good health. The specimen was naive CD8+ T cells sorted from blood. The V call is TRBV6-5, the J call TRBJ2-7; 9 bases fit TRBD1. CDR3 protein: CASSYSRDRELYEQYF. In DNA form, the CDR3 reads TGTGCCAGCAGTTACTCCAGGGACAGGGAACTCTACGAGCAGTACTTC.